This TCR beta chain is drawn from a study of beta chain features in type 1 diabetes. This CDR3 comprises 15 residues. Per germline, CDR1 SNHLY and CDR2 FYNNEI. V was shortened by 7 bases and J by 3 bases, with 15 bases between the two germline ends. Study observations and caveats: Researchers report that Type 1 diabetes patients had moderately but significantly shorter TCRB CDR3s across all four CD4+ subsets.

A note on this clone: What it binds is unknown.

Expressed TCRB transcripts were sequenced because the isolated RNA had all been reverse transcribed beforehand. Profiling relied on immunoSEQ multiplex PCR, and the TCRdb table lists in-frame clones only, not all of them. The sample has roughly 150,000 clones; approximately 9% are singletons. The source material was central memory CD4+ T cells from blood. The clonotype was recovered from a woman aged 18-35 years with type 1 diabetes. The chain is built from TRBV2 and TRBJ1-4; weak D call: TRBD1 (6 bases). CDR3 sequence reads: CASTLEGGANEKLFF. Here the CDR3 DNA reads TGTGCCAGCACCCTAGAGGGGGGGGCTAATGAAAAACTGTTTTTT. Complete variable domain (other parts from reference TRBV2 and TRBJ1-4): EPEVTQTPSHQVTQMGQEVILRCVPISNHLYFYWYRQILGQKVEFLVSFYNNEISEKSEIFDDQFSVERPDGSNFTLKIRSTKLEDSAMYFCASTLEGGANEKLFFGSGTQLSVL.